A single sample gave rise to the 21 T cell receptor beta chains below, sequenced in a study. Tregs were sorted as CD4+CD25+CD127-/low cells. TCRdb recomputed calls from the 5' RACE reads with MiXCR, one row per CDR3 protein. This table holds 62,000 or so distinct CDR3 sequences, more than 25% found once. The sequencing input was tumor-infiltrating Tregs sorted from the breast tumor. These receptors were taken from a female donor with breast cancer.

The chain uses TRBV5-6 and TRBJ2-3; possibly TRBD2 for D (6 bases). Germline-derived CDR1 and CDR2 are SGHDT and YYEEEE. V shed 1 base and J shed 3 bases, with 9 bases lying between them. The CDR3 contains 14 residues. The CDR3 DNA reads TGTGCCAGCAGCTTGAATAGCGGAACAGATACGCAGTATTTT. Its protein product is CASSLNSGTDTQYF.

As for this clonotype: Without the conserved terminal phenylalanine or tryptophan, this CDR3 likely stems from a read error. This chain uses TRBV20-1 with TRBJ2-7; no clear D. The germline gives CDR1 DFQATT, CDR2 SNEGSKA (reference sequence). The V and J ends lost 6 bases and 4 bases respectively, with 13 bases between them. The CDR3 is 12 residues long. In DNA form, the CDR3 reads TGCAGTGCCCTAATAGGGTCTTACGAGCAGTACTCC. It translates to CSALIGSYEQYS.

This clonotype was counted a few times. A read error is possible here, since a much larger clone lies one base away. The chain links TRBV3-1 to TRBJ2-2; a possible D gene is TRBD1 (6 bases). The CDR3 spans 13 residues. The germline CDR1 and CDR2 sequences are LGHDT and YNNKEL (reference sequence). The V gene lost 2 bases and the J gene lost 6 bases, with 7 bases spanning the gap. CDR3 in amino acids: CASSQQGSGELFF. CDR3 nucleotides: TGTGCCAGCAGCCAACAGGGGTCCGGGGAGCTGTTTTTT.

The J gene is TRBJ2-7, the V gene TRBV30; perhaps TRBD1 as D (5 bases). Trimming cost V 0 bases and J 4 bases, with 13 bases left between them. The CDR3 spans 14 residues. CDR1 and CDR2 from the germline V gene are GTSNPN and SVGIG (reference sequence). CDR3 sequence reads: CAWSVGAGFYEQYF. The CDR3 DNA sequence: TGTGCCTGGAGTGTAGGGGCAGGGTTTTACGAGCAGTACTTC.

V is TRBV27 and J is TRBJ2-7, with D maybe TRBD1 (6 bases). V lost 2 bases and J 5 bases, leaving 13 bases between the germline ends. CDR1 and CDR2 from the germline V gene are MNHEY and SMNVEV (reference sequence). The CDR3 runs to 14 residues. The CDR3 DNA sequence: TGTGCCAGCAGTTTAAGGGACATGACCCACGAGCAGTACTTC. This codes for CASSLRDMTHEQYF.

This chain links TRBV28 with TRBJ2-1; TRBD2 aligns across 13 bases. The length of the CDR3 is 19 residues. Germline CDR1 MDHEN, CDR2 SYDVKM. The ends lost 5 bases at V and 6 bases at J; junction bases unmatched: 16. The CDR3 nucleotides are TGTGCCAGCAGTCCTCGAAGGTTGGGTACTAGCGGGAGGGCCAATGAGCAGTTCTTC. This gives the protein CASSPRRLGTSGRANEQFF. Using reference TRBV28 and TRBJ2-1 for the parts outside the CDR3, the full variable domain is DVKVTQSSRYLVKRTGEKVFLECVQDMDHENMFWYRQDPGLGLRLIYFSYDVKMKEKGDIPEGYSVSREKKERFSLILESASTNQTSMYLCASSPRRLGTSGRANEQFFGPGTRLTVL.

J is TRBJ1-2 and V is TRBV10-3; possible D gene TRBD1, 5 bases. With 1 base removed from V and 8 bases from J, the gap between germline ends came to 14 bases. Germline CDR1 and CDR2: ENHRY and SYGVKD. The CDR3 is 14 residues long. Here the CDR3 DNA reads TGTGCCATCAGTGAGTTATCGGCAGGGCAAGGCTACACCTTC. Its translation: CAISELSAGQGYTF.

Turning to this clonotype: A single base separates this from a much larger clone, so it may be a read error. CDR3 region: CAGSLAGNEQFF. DNA for the CDR3: TGCGCCGGCAGCTTGGCCGGGAATGAGCAGTTCTTC. V gene TRBV5-1 combines with J gene TRBJ2-1; D call uncertain. Looked up from germline, CDR1 is SGHRS and CDR2 is YFSETQ. This CDR3 comprises 12 residues.

This chain connects TRBV30 to TRBJ1-3; D gene ambiguous. The V and J ends lost 3 bases and 0 bases respectively, with 9 bases between them. This CDR3 is built from 14 residues. The germline V gene encodes CDR1 GTSNPN and CDR2 SVGIG (reference sequence). CDR3 bases: TGTGCCTGGAGAGGCCTCTTCTCTGGAAACACCATATATTTT. The encoded protein is CAWRGLFSGNTIYF.

This clonotype was seen at least ten times. The CDR3 DNA follows: TGTGCCATCAGTGAGTCGGCGGGAGGGGGAAACATTCAGTACTTC. Translated, it gives CAISESAGGGNIQYF. The chain uses TRBV10-3 and TRBJ2-4; TRBD2 matches 9 bases. Trimming removed 0 bases from V and 6 bases from J; junction bases left unmatched: 3. The germline V gene has CDR1 ENHRY and CDR2 SYGVKD. This CDR3 spans 15 amino acids.

The genes are TRBV4-2 and TRBJ2-1, with 10 bases aligning to TRBD2. V was pared by 3 bases and J by 2 bases, with 7 bases of the junction left unmatched. This CDR3 contains 17 residues. Germline V gene sequence: CDR1 LGHNA, CDR2 YNFKEQ. CDR3 region: CASSQSQAGGTYNEQFF. The CDR3 DNA reads TGTGCCAGCAGCCAGTCACAAGCGGGGGGGACCTACAATGAGCAGTTCTTC.

Many counts were recorded for this clonotype. This chain uses TRBV3-1 with TRBJ2-2; tentatively, D is TRBD1 (5 bases). CDR1 is LGHDT and CDR2 is YNNKEL in the germline V gene (reference sequence). Trimming left V 2 bases short and J 6 bases short, with 7 bases between. The CDR3 extends over 13 amino acids. CDR3 in amino acids: CASSQQGAGELFF. The DNA for the CDR3 is TGTGCCAGCAGCCAACAGGGCGCCGGGGAGCTGTTTTTT.

The table lists this clonotype with a few counts. The rearrangement links TRBV18 to TRBJ2-5; 7 nucleotides align to TRBD1. The CDR3 is 16 amino acids. V trimming: 5 bases; J trimming: 2 bases; junction bases outside the gene matches: 11. Germline V gene data show CDR1 as KGHSH and CDR2 as LQKENI. In DNA, the CDR3 is TGTGCCAGCTCAACCATACAGGGGCTGATACAAGAGACCCAGTACTTC. It yields the protein CASSTIQGLIQETQYF.

This clonotype was picked up many times. This chain uses TRBV20-1 with TRBJ2-3; the match to TRBD1 covers 7 bases. Germline loops: CDR1 DFQATT, CDR2 SNEGSKA (reference sequence). The J segment lost 2 bases and the V segment lost 4 bases, leaving 6 bases of the junction unmatched. The CDR3 runs to 14 residues. The CDR3 loop reads CSATPGQFTDTQYF. CDR3 DNA: TGCAGTGCTACCCCGGGACAGTTCACAGATACGCAGTATTTT.

At least ten counts were recorded for this clonotype. The chain couples TRBV20-1 to TRBJ2-7; 10 bases align to TRBD1. The CDR3 totals 14 residues. J lost 3 bases, V lost 5 bases, and 7 bases had no gene match. Germline CDR1 is DFQATT and CDR2 is SNEGSKA (reference sequence). CDR3 nucleotide sequence: TGCAGTGCTCTCTGGGACAGGGGCGGCTACGAGCAGTACTTC. Its protein is CSALWDRGGYEQYF.

This clonotype occurred a few times. V is TRBV11-3 and J is TRBJ1-1; D possibly corresponds to TRBD1 (6 bases). This CDR3 region has 15 residues. Looked up from germline, CDR1 is SGHNT and CDR2 is YENEEA. Trimming pared 5 bases from V and 1 base from J, leaving 14 bases between. The CDR3 is CASSVNRASNTEAFF. DNA for the CDR3: TGTGCCAGCAGCGTCAACAGGGCGTCGAACACTGAAGCTTTCTTT.

The chain is built from TRBV12-3 or TRBV12-4 and TRBJ2-1; the D gene is possibly TRBD1 (5 bases). The CDR3 covers 14 residues. Trimming took 10 bases from V and 9 from J, leaving 22 bases between them. This chain's CDR3 is CAMGNQGELGEQFF. As DNA, the CDR3 is TGTGCCATGGGGAACCAGGGTGAACTTGGTGAGCAGTTCTTC.

Ten or more counts support this clonotype. The chain recombines TRBV6-1 with TRBJ1-5, with D uncertain. Looked up from germline, CDR1 is MNHNS and CDR2 is SASEGT. The V gene lost 2 bases and the J gene lost 3 bases, with 5 bases spanning the gap. CDR3 length: 13 amino acids. CDR3 coding DNA: TGTGCCAGCAGTGAAATACCCAATCAGCCCCAGCATTTT. Its protein product is CASSEIPNQPQHF.

The chain is built from TRBV7-2 and TRBJ2-6; weak D call: TRBD2 (6 bases). With 6 bases removed from V and 0 bases from J, the gap between germline ends came to 15 bases. This CDR3 region has 17 residues. Germline CDR1 reads SGHTA; CDR2 reads FQGNSA. The CDR3 DNA follows: TGTGCCAGCAGACGGGTCGGGGGTCACTCTGGGGCCAACGTCCTGACTTTC. Translated: CASRRVGGHSGANVLTF. Looking up the rest from reference TRBV7-2 and TRBJ2-6 gives the full variable domain: GAGVSQSPSNKVTEKGKDVELRCDPISGHTALYWYRQSLGQGLEFLIYFQGNSAPDKSGLPSDRFSAERTGGSVSTLTIQRTQQEDSAVYLCASRRVGGHSGANVLTFGAGSRLTVL.

This clonotype was seen many times. J is TRBJ1-1 and V is TRBV12-3 or TRBV12-4; the D gene is possibly TRBD1 (6 bases). This CDR3 comprises 12 residues. Trimming cost V 2 bases and J 6 bases, with 7 bases left between them. CDR3 bases: TGTGCCAGCAGTTTACAGGGGCCTGAAGCTTTCTTT. This translates into CASSLQGPEAFF.

This clonotype turned up a few times. The chain is built from TRBV20-1 and TRBJ1-2; 7 bases are shared with TRBD1. This CDR3 is built from 13 residues. CDR1 is DFQATT and CDR2 is SNEGSKA in the germline V gene (reference sequence). V shed 5 bases and J 7 bases; nucleotides not matched to a gene: 10. CDR3 DNA: TGCAGTGCTTCAGGGGGAGCCCGCCGTGGCTACACCTTC. It is translated as CSASGGARRGYTF.